Sequencing of this T cell receptor beta chain was carried out in a study of glioma-infiltrating T cells. General study points: Tissue and blood shared very few CDR3 sequences.

TCR alpha and beta CDR3 regions were amplified from RNA using iRepertoire nested multiplex PCR. TCRdb processed the multiplex PCR reads anew with MiXCR; each CDR3 protein has one entry. The repertoire has 300,000 to 400,000 distinct CDR3 sequences, around 38% of them found once; the top ten carry about 11%. Germline CDR1 is MDHEN and CDR2 is SYDVKM. Trimming shortened V by 8 bases and J by 5 bases, and 14 bases separated the two germline ends. CDR3 size: 13 residues. This clonotype was counted a single time. The target antigen is unknown. Just one base apart from a much larger clone, this may be a read error.

The sample taken for sequencing was glioma tissue, nonneoplastic brain tissue, or PBMCs (not recorded which). This sequence originates from a human donor with low-grade glioma or glioblastoma, undergoing nonglioma brain surgery, or in good health (not recorded which). The genes are TRBV28 and TRBJ2-3; the D is unclear. The CDR3 coding sequence is TGTGCCAGCCGGTGGTTACGAAGAGATACGCAGTATTTT. This encodes CASRWLRRDTQYF.